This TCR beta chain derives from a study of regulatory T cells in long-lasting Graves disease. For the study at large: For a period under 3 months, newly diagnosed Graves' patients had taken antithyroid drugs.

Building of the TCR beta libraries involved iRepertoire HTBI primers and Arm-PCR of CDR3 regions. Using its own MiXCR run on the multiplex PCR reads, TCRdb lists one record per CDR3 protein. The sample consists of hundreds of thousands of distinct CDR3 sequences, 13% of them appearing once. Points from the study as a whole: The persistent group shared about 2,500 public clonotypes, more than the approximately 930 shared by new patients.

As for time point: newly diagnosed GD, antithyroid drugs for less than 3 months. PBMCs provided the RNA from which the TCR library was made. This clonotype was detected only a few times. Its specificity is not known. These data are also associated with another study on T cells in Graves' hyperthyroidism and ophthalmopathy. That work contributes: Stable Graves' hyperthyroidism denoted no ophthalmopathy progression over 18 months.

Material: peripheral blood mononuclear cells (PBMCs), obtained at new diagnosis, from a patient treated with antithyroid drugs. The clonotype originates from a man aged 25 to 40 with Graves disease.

The chain's CDR3 is CASSVGGIGGTEAFF. The CDR3, as DNA: TGTGCCAGCAGTGTAGGGGGGATTGGGGGCACTGAAGCTTTCTTT. V is TRBV25-1 and J is TRBJ1-1; TRBD1 is a possible D gene (6 bases). Per germline, CDR1 MGHDK and CDR2 SYGVNS. The ends were cut back, 4 bases at V and 4 bases at J, with 16 bases in the middle. The CDR3 covers 15 residues.